This TCR beta chain came from a study of blood T cell repertoires in COVID-19. Using immunoSEQ multiplex PCR, the repertoire was profiled, and TCRdb retains in-frame clones only, with some absent. Of approximately 98,000 clones listed, about four fifths were seen once; the top ten hold around 18%. The germline gives CDR1 MNHNS, CDR2 SASEGT. V lost 3 bases to trimming and J lost 0 bases, with 6 bases between them. There are 15 residues in the CDR3. This receptor was identified in a man older than 75 with acute or convalescent COVID-19. Sequenced input: peripheral blood. V is TRBV6-1 and J is TRBJ2-6; D uncertain. The chain's CDR3 is CASSDTDSGANVLTF. CDR3 in DNA: TGTGCCAGCAGTGATACAGACTCTGGGGCCAACGTCCTGACTTTC.